This TCR beta chain originates from a study of cytomegalovirus exposure and HLA in healthy donors. The primer mix had 60 Vbeta and 13 Jbeta primers. Per the authors' pipeline: There were tens of millions of unique TCR beta chains by a later count, and approximately 10 million of them were shared. The data were produced by immunoSEQ multiplex PCR, yet TCRdb's version contains in-frame clones alone and is incomplete. V and J calls and clone size are copied from that table; D and trimming were computed from the DNA. This table has about 190,000 clones, about four fifths appearing once. As regards this clone: The antigen remains undetermined.

Study-level points and caveats: The study labeled 150 or so TCR beta chains cytomegalovirus-associated. Later findings reportedly placed an Asian-associated ancestry cluster below the roughly 700-donor mean for N-insertions.

The source is a man between 18 and 29 years old in good health and CMV-seronegative. Sequencing was carried out using PBMCs.

The CDR3 nucleotides are TGTGCCAGCAGCGTAGGAAGCGAACCAGATACGCAGTATTTT. It translates to CASSVGSEPDTQYF. The gene calls are TRBV9 and TRBJ2-3; D gene unclear. V was clipped by 0 bases and J by 4 bases, with 9 bases between them. The CDR3 sequence is 14 residues long. Germline V gives CDR1 SGDLS, CDR2 YYNGEE.